The clone carrying this T cell receptor (beta chain) has a handful of counts. The target antigen is unknown. The sequenced fragment ends 3 residues before the CDR3 boundary, so the rest is inferred from the germline J gene. The data were obtained in a study of T cell clonality in common variable immunodeficiency. General observations from the study: CVID subjects showed higher TCRbeta clonality than healthy controls. In common variable immunodeficiency, TCR beta chains reportedly carried fewer deletions and N-nucleotide insertions. Authors noted CVID clonality's cause needs subpopulation repertoire sequencing. Patient heterogeneity in the CVID cohort limited correlations between repertoire features and clinical complications.

Sequenced by immunoSEQ multiplex PCR; TCRdb stores in-frame clones only, minus some. Sampling found fewer than 13,000 clones, none seen once. CVID subjects had received replacement immunoglobulin for at least one year. V was shortened by 5 bases and J by 0 bases, with 20 bases between the two germline ends. This CDR3 region has 18 residues. Germline values: CDR1 SGHVS, CDR2 FQNEAQ. The J gene is TRBJ2-1, the V gene TRBV7-8, with D possibly TRBD2 on 6 matching bases. This sequence was found in a human donor with common variable immunodeficiency. Sequences were obtained from peripheral blood mononuclear cells. The CDR3 bases that were read are TGTGCCAGCAGCCAATCGCGGGGAGCGCCGCGCTCCTACAATGAG. Amino acids: CASSQSRGAPRSYNE. The entire CDR3 is CASSQSRGAPRSYNEQFF. The whole variable domain, remainder taken from reference TRBV7-8 and TRBJ2-1, is GAGVSQSPRYKVAKRGQDVALRCDPISGHVSLFWYQQALGQGPEFLTYFQNEAQLDKSGLPSDRFFAERPEGSVSTLKIQRTQQEDSAVYLCASSQSRGAPRSYNEQFFGPGTRLTVL.